The rows below give T cell receptor beta chains drawn from one sample of a study of T cells in Graves' hyperthyroidism and ophthalmopathy. MiXCR was run by TCRdb on the multiplex PCR reads, yielding one entry per CDR3 protein. There are some 500,000 distinct CDR3 sequences in the sample; over 13% occur only once, and about 17% lies in the top ten. Source material: blood. Source of these receptors: a woman under 30 with Graves' hyperthyroidism. Each CDR3 is given with its conserved first and last residue. A D gene is named only where the DNA matches it firmly. The listing skips clone size in some rows; elsewhere it reads once, few, many or a size class.

>many|TRBJ1-2|NA|TRBV2
TGTGCCAGAACCCCAGGGTCCTATGGCTACACCTTC
CARTPGSYGYTF
>many|TRBJ2-5|TRBD1|TRBV2
TGTGCCAGCAGTGAGACAGGGTATCGGGAGACCCAGTACTTC
CASSETGYRETQYF
>many|TRBJ2-1|TRBD2|TRBV12-3/TRBV12-4
TGTGCCAGCATCTTTAGCGGGAGGGACGTTGAGCAGTTCTTC
CASIFSGRDVEQFF
>many|TRBJ2-2|NA|TRBV27
TGTGCCAGCAGGGAAACAGGGAGCACCGGGGAGCTGTTTTTT
CASRETGSTGELFF
>many|TRBJ1-4|TRBD1|TRBV20-1
TGCAGTGCTAGACCTTCCGAAGGGACAGGGGGGGAAAAACTGTTTTTT
CSARPSEGTGGEKLFF
>few|TRBJ2-1|TRBD2|TRBV29-1
TGCAGCGTTGGGGGGGGATACAATGAGCAGTTCTTC
CSVGGGYNEQFF
>many|TRBJ1-1|NA|TRBV14
TGTGCCAGCAGCCAAGTAGGAGGGATGGACACTGAAGCTTTCTTT
CASSQVGGMDTEAFF
>NA|TRBJ2-7|TRBD1|TRBV6-2/TRBV6-3
TGTGCCAGCAGTGGATTCACGGGACAGGGGGCAAAGCAGTACTTC
CASSGFTGQGAKQYF
>many|TRBJ1-1|NA|TRBV10-3
TGTGCCATCAGATGGGGGGAGAACACTGAAGCTTTCTTT
CAIRWGENTEAFF
>few|TRBJ2-1|NA|TRBV19
TGTGCCGGGGACAGCGGGGCTGAGCAGTTCTTC
CAGDSGAEQFF
>NA|TRBJ2-7|TRBD2|TRBV4-2
TGTGCCGGCAGCCAATTCGTAGTAGCGGGAGCATCCTACGAGCAGTACTTC
CAGSQFVVAGASYEQYF
>few|TRBJ2-5|NA|TRBV7-3
TGTGCCAGCAGCTTAACGATCCAAGAGACCCAGTACTTC
CASSLTIQETQYF
>many|TRBJ2-3|TRBD2|TRBV7-7
TGTGCCAGCAGCTTGCTACTAGCGGGAGAGGATACGCAGTATTTT
CASSLLLAGEDTQYF
>many|TRBJ1-5|NA|TRBV19
TGTGCCAGTAGTCCATCCCCCAGGCGGAGCAATCAGCCCCAGCATTTT
CASSPSPRRSNQPQHF
>many|TRBJ2-5|TRBD2|TRBV6-2/TRBV6-3
TGTGCCAGCAGTTACCCCCCTAGCGGGGCACAAGAGACCCAGTACTTC
CASSYPPSGAQETQYF
>many|TRBJ1-2|TRBD1|TRBV6-1
TGTGCCAGCAGTTACGGTACAGGGGTAGGCTATGGCTACACCTTC
CASSYGTGVGYGYTF
>many|TRBJ2-7|NA|TRBV12-3/TRBV12-4
TGTGCCAGCAGCAACACAGGACAGATCCCCTACGAGCAGTACTTC
CASSNTGQIPYEQYF
>many|TRBJ1-2|TRBD1|TRBV11-3
TGTGCCAGCAGCCCCGACCGACAGGGGATAGGCTACACCTTC
CASSPDRQGIGYTF
>NA|TRBJ1-2|NA|TRBV19
TGTGCCACCAGAGAGCGGACCTATGGCTACACCTTC
CATRERTYGYTF
>many|TRBJ1-6|NA|TRBV12-5
TGTGCTAGTGGTTTTCCCGGGACCTCGACCCTCCACTTT
CASGFPGTSTLHF
>many|TRBJ2-5|TRBD1|TRBV11-2
TGTGCCAGCACGCACAGGGGGCCGGTGGAGACCCAGTACTTC
CASTHRGPVETQYF
>NA|TRBJ2-7|TRBD2|TRBV4-1
TGCGCCAGCAGCCCAGGTTACGGACTAGCGGGACCAAACTATGAGCAGTACTTC
CASSPGYGLAGPNYEQYF
>NA|TRBJ2-3|TRBD2|TRBV6-1
TGTGCCAGCAGTGAAGTAGCGGGAGACCCAGATACGCAGTATTTT
CASSEVAGDPDTQYF
>many|TRBJ2-2|TRBD2|TRBV10-3
TGTGCCATCAGTCCGGGACTAGCCACCGGGGAGCTGTTTTTT
CAISPGLATGELFF
>few|TRBJ1-1|NA|TRBV4-1
TGCGCCAGCAGCCAACCACTAATGAGACCTGAAGCTTTCTTT
CASSQPLMRPEAFF
>few|TRBJ1-2|TRBD1|TRBV11-2
TGTGCCAGCAGCCACCGCGGACAGGGGGCCGATGGCTACACCTTC
CASSHRGQGADGYTF
>many|TRBJ2-5|NA|TRBV14
TGTGCCAGCAGCCCGCCTAGCTTTCGCCAAGAGACCCAGTACTTC
CASSPPSFRQETQYF